These T cell receptor beta chains were read from a single sample in a study of multiple sclerosis patients with progressive multifocal leukoencephalopathy. Libraries were prepared by immunoSEQ multiplex PCR; TCRdb keeps only in-frame clonotypes and omits some of them. Of around 30,000 clones listed, around 87% are singletons. The specimen comprised PBMCs, sampled from a patient treated with natalizumab. These receptors were collected from a human donor with multiple sclerosis. CDR3s include the opening cysteine and the closing phenylalanine or tryptophan. The D gene is left open where the match is weak. Clone size is not always given. Where it is, it says once, few, many or a class for expanded clones.

clone_size j_call d_call v_call cdr3_aa cdr3_nt
- TRBJ1-4 - TRBV2 CASRKGRSQLGLNEKLFF TGTGCCAGCAGGAAGGGGAGAAGTCAGCTAGGTCTGAATGAAAAACTGTTTTTT
- TRBJ2-3 - TRBV5-1 CASNQEGGRTDTQYF TGCGCCAGCAACCAGGAGGGGGGGCGCACAGATACGCAGTATTTT
- TRBJ1-1 - TRBV6-5 CASIPTPRVGTEAFF TGTGCCAGCATTCCGACGCCTCGGGTTGGCACTGAAGCTTTCTTT
- TRBJ2-5 - TRBV10-3 CAIRDSLTETQYF TGTGCCATCAGGGACAGCTTGACAGAGACCCAGTACTTC
- TRBJ2-3 - TRBV19 CASSIWGHSATDTQYF TGTGCCAGTAGTATTTGGGGGCATTCCGCCACAGATACGCAGTATTTT
- TRBJ1-4 - TRBV27 CASSLGEKLFF TGTGCCAGCAGTTTGGGTGAAAAACTGTTTTTT
- TRBJ2-3 TRBD1 TRBV11-1 CASSLGGRGPDTQYF TGTGCCAGCAGCTTAGGGGGCAGGGGGCCAGATACGCAGTATTTT
- TRBJ1-6 - TRBV5-1 CASSTYGNGNSPLHF TGCGCCAGCAGCACCTACGGGAATGGCAATTCACCCCTCCACTTT
- TRBJ2-7 - TRBV18 CASSAGTDYEQYF TGTGCCAGCTCAGCCGGGACGGACTACGAGCAGTACTTC
few TRBJ1-2 - TRBV7-2 CASSLEGGGALGGYTF TGTGCCAGCAGCTTAGAAGGTGGGGGGGCGTTAGGTGGCTACACCTTC
- TRBJ1-1 - TRBV6-5 CASSYHRNTEAFF TGTGCCAGCAGTTACCACAGGAACACTGAAGCTTTCTTT
- TRBJ1-5 - TRBV5-4 CASSFRGSNQPQHF TGTGCCAGCAGCTTCAGGGGTAGCAATCAGCCCCAGCATTTT
- TRBJ2-1 TRBD2 TRBV19 CASSSSGGPSNEQFF TGTGCCAGTAGTTCCAGCGGGGGGCCCTCCAATGAGCAGTTCTTC
- TRBJ2-5 - TRBV25-1 CASSESRRAGETQYF TGTGCCAGCAGTGAGTCCAGAAGGGCTGGAGAGACCCAGTACTTC
- TRBJ1-2 TRBD1 TRBV4-1 CASSQEGQGGGYTF TGTGCCAGCAGCCAAGAGGGACAGGGAGGTGGCTACACCTTC
once TRBJ1-4 - TRBV19 CASSTSGRQLFF TGTGCCAGTAGTACCTCAGGGAGGCAACTGTTTTTT
once TRBJ1-1 - TRBV28 CASSATPGGSNTEAFF TGTGCCAGCAGTGCGACCCCCGGGGGTTCGAACACTGAAGCTTTCTTT
- TRBJ1-1 TRBD1 TRBV5-1 CASSWGQGYTEAFF TGCGCCAGCAGCTGGGGACAGGGGTACACTGAAGCTTTCTTT
- TRBJ1-1 - TRBV28 CASKTAGGGTNTEAFF TGTGCCAGCAAGACTGCGGGGGGTGGCACTAACACTGAAGCTTTCTTT
- TRBJ1-1 TRBD1 TRBV4-1 CASSQVRGRGDTEAFF TGCGCCAGCAGCCAAGTGAGGGGGCGCGGGGACACTGAAGCTTTCTTT
- TRBJ2-7 - TRBV7-9 CASSLGSYEQYF TGTGCCAGCAGCTTAGGATCCTACGAGCAGTACTTC
- TRBJ2-7 - TRBV30 CAWGAYEQYF TGTGCCTGGGGGGCCTACGAGCAGTACTTC
- TRBJ1-2 - TRBV28 CASTGDNYGYTF TGTGCCAGCACAGGGGACAACTATGGCTACACCTTC
- TRBJ1-5 - TRBV25-1 CASWGGVSNQPQHF TGTGCCAGCTGGGGGGGGGTATCCAATCAGCCCCAGCATTTT
- TRBJ1-2 - TRBV6-1 CASSEIPGNGYTF TGTGCCAGCAGTGAAATACCAGGGAATGGCTACACCTTC
- TRBJ2-5 TRBD1 TRBV9 CASSIRPGTGKETQYF TGTGCCAGCAGCATCCGTCCCGGGACAGGGAAAGAGACCCAGTACTTC
- TRBJ2-2 - TRBV11-2 CASSHYQGRAGELFF TGTGCCAGCAGCCATTACCAGGGGCGGGCCGGGGAGCTGTTTTTT